This TCR beta chain was captured by sequencing in a study of cytomegalovirus exposure and HLA in healthy donors. It was with 60 Vbeta and 13 Jbeta primers that the PCR ran. Assay: immunoSEQ multiplex PCR; the TCRdb copy retains only in-frame clones and omits some. Of 150,000 to 200,000 clones in the sample, roughly 73% are singletons; the top ten hold about 11%. This clone occurred a few times. Its antigen is undetermined. The CDR3 has 13 residues. The V end lost 5 bases, the J end lost 2 bases, and 10 bases lay between the germline ends. Germline CDR1 and CDR2: SGHVS and FNYEAQ. Study-wide results and limits: It was shown in a later analysis that HLA-associated TCR beta chains were more clonally expanded than other, equally common chains.

Sequenced sample: PBMCs. The sequence was obtained from a man younger than 30 in good health and CMV-seropositive. The chain links TRBV7-6 to TRBJ2-7; the D is unclear. The CDR3 loop reads CASSPASTYEQYF. Written as DNA, the CDR3 is TGTGCCAGCAGCCCAGCGAGTACCTACGAGCAGTACTTC.